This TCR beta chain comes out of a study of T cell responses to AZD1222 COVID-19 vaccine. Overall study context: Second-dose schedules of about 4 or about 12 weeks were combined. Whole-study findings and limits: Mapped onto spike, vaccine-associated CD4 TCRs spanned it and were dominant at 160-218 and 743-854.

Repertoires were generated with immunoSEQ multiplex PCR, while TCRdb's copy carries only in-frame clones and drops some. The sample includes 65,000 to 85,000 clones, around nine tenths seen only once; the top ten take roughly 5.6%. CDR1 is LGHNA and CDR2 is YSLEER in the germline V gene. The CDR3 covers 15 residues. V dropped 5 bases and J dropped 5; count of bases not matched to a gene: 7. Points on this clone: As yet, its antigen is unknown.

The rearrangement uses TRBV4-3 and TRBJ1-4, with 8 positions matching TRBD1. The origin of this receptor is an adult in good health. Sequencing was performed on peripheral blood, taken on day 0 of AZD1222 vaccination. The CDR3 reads CASSESGTGNEKLFF. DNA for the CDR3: TGCGCCAGCAGCGAATCCGGGACAGGAAATGAAAAACTGTTTTTT.